One TCR beta chain is described in this entry. Its target antigen remains unknown. Base qualities are missing; no much larger clone stands one base away. This sample is part of a study of shared T cell receptors in the human thymus (dated by TCRdb to the early 2020s). In terms of the full investigation: The study examined how self-reactive, shared T-cell receptor alpha chains are generated in the human thymus.

CDR3 length: 14 amino acids, cysteine to phenylalanine. Only the CDR3 part of the read is kept: 42 bases, read in frame from the first base. V sheds 5 bases and J sheds 8 bases, leaving 15 bases between their ends. CDR1 SEHNR and CDR2 FQNEAQ were looked up in the germline V gene (reference sequence). Library creation used the immunoSEQ multiplex PCR assay. Held by TCRdb, this immuneACCESS table contains in-frame sequences only and omits some clones. Under half of the omission traces to an unresolved V gene where checked; the cause of the rest is unknown. Within this sample are about 380,000 clones, with over 90% of them counted one time only. The ten largest clones add up to about 0.02% of the sample.

Sequencing was carried out using thymocytes. This TCR was sampled from a human donor. The rearranged segments are TRBV7-9 and TRBJ2-2, with a weak D call of TRBD1 (6 bases match). The nucleotide sequence reads TGTGCCAGCAGCCTTAAGACAGGTCTGGGGGAGCTGTTTTTT. It codes for CASSLKTGLGELFF.